This T cell receptor (beta chain) was captured in a study of T cells expressing NK-cell markers. Study context: From sorted CD3+CD56+NKG2C+, CD3+CD56+NKG2C- and CD3+CD56-NKG2C+ T cells came the TCR beta repertoires. Out of eight donors sequenced, seven tested HCMV-seropositive and the remaining one seronegative.

Broader study findings: For 6 or 7 donors, the dominant NKG2C+ clonotypes made up about 1.0-7.5% of their CD8+ T cells. The CD3+CD56-NKG2C+ fraction was also led by these clonotypes in a handful of donors.

TCRdb re-called the 5' RACE reads; every CDR3 protein appears as one record, without DNA. The repertoire shows roughly 280,000 distinct CDR3 sequences; the top ten hold under 0.5%. This CDR3 spans 11 amino acids. CDR1 and CDR2 (germline): SQVTM, ANQGSEA. In the case of this clonotype: Its antigen remains unidentified.

This clonotype originated in a man between 18 and 35 years old in good health. The V gene is TRBV29-1, the J gene TRBJ2-1; TCRdb reports TRBD1, a call that lacks DNA to check it against. Input material: blood T cells: a sorted CD56 or NKG2C T cell subset, CD4+ or CD8+ T cells, or bulk PBMC T cells (not recorded which). CDR3 residues: CSVDGAGDQFF.